Listed below are T cell receptor beta chains from one sample, sequenced in a study of T cell responses to AZD1222 COVID-19 vaccine. Sequenced by immunoSEQ multiplex PCR; TCRdb stores in-frame clones only, minus some. The sample carries 100,000 or so clones, just under 90% recorded once. The source material was peripheral blood, sampled on day 0 of AZD1222 vaccination. The receptors stem from an adult in good health. The CDR3 runs from the conserved cysteine through the conserved F or W. A D gene is named only where the DNA matches it firmly. Clone size is stated in some rows and not others, as once, few, many or a class when expanded.

cdr3_nt cdr3_aa clone_size d_call j_call v_call
TGTGCCACCAGCAGAGATCGCCAGCCGAAGGGTTTCTTT CATSRDRQPKGFF . . TRBJ1-1 TRBV15
TGTGCCAGTAGTGCCGCGGACAGGGCCAATCAGCCCCAGCATTTT CASSAADRANQPQHF . TRBD1 TRBJ1-5 TRBV19
TGTGCCAGCGGCCACCCGGGACAGGGATCCACAGATACGCAGTATTTT CASGHPGQGSTDTQYF . TRBD1 TRBJ2-3 TRBV7-9
TGTGCCAGCAGCTTTGGGGACATGGGGACAGCCATACATTTT CASSFGDMGTAIHF . TRBD1 TRBJ1-3 TRBV11-2
TGTGCCATCAGTGATATAGGAAGTGGTAATGAAAAACTGTTTTTT CAISDIGSGNEKLFF . . TRBJ1-4 TRBV10-3
TGTGCCAGCTCACCACCCACTCGCACAGATACGCAGTATTTT CASSPPTRTDTQYF . . TRBJ2-3 TRBV18
TGTGCCAGCAGCTTAGCTGCGTTGAACACTGAAGCTTTCTTT CASSLAALNTEAFF once . TRBJ1-1 TRBV7-2
TGTGCCAGCAGTAACCCAAACACCGGGGAGCTGTTTTTT CASSNPNTGELFF . . TRBJ2-2 TRBV3-1/TRBV3-2
TGTGCCAGCAGCTTTGTGGGAAACACTGAAGCTTTCTTT CASSFVGNTEAFF . . TRBJ1-1 TRBV11-1
TGTGCCAGTAGTACAGGGGGCAATTTGTGGACTGAAGCTTTCTTT CASSTGGNLWTEAFF . TRBD1 TRBJ1-1 TRBV19
TGTGCCACCTCCGTCGGGGTCAACTATGGCTACACCTTC CATSVGVNYGYTF . . TRBJ1-2 TRBV6-4
TGTGCCAGCTCCCTTACCGCGGAAAACACCATATATTTT CASSLTAENTIYF . . TRBJ1-3 TRBV18